The 15 T cell receptor beta chains below were found in one sample sequenced in a study of T cells of healthy individuals (dated by TCRdb to 2016 to 2019). The method behind the library was 5' RACE. Sequencing took place on an Illumina MiSeq. TCRdb passed the public sequencing reads through fastp at Q25 and MiXCR, retaining productive beta sequences. One record per CDR3 amino acid sequence lists the most common genes and DNA. The sample records 60,000 to 70,000 distinct CDR3 sequences, 15% to 20% of which are singletons. Of the sample, around 4.7% falls within the top ten clones. These receptors were taken from a human donor in good health.

The V call is TRBV4-1, the J call TRBJ1-5; no firm D call. The V end lost 2 bases, the J end lost 9 bases, and 20 bases lay between the germline ends. In germline, CDR1 is MGHRA, CDR2 YSYEKL. There are 16 residues in the CDR3. The CDR3 DNA reads TGCGCCAGCAGCCAACTAGGTGGCGGTATTAATGGGCCCCAGCATTTT. Translating gives CASSQLGGGINGPQHF.

The chain carries TRBV12-3 or TRBV12-4 and TRBJ2-2, with TRBD2 matching 9 bases. This CDR3 spans 17 amino acids. V lost 3 bases, J lost 7 bases, and 12 bases stayed unmatched. CDR3 amino acids: CASSFEVGGRANGELFF. DNA of the CDR3: TGTGCCAGCAGTTTCGAAGTCGGCGGGAGGGCCAACGGGGAGCTGTTTTTT.

The chain is built from TRBV4-1 and TRBJ2-7; no definite D call. The V end lost 2 bases, the J end lost 4 bases, and 9 bases lay between the germline ends. This CDR3 region has 13 residues. Germline V gene lookup returns CDR1 MGHRA and CDR2 YSYEKL. The CDR3 loop reads CASSQQDGYEQYF. The CDR3 coding sequence is TGCGCCAGCAGCCAACAGGACGGTTACGAGCAGTACTTC.

This clonotype was detected ten times or more. This chain uses TRBV20-1 with TRBJ1-6, with unresolved D. The V and J ends lost 3 bases and 0 bases respectively, with 15 bases between them. The CDR3 is 17 residues long. Germline CDR1 DFQATT, CDR2 SNEGSKA (reference sequence). The CDR3 sequence is CSASVQTINSYNSPLHF. CDR3 in DNA: TGCAGTGCTAGTGTCCAAACGATAAACTCCTATAATTCACCCCTCCACTTT.

This clonotype was counted once. A read error may explain this, as a much larger clone is one base away. This sequence joins TRBV9 and TRBJ2-5; D gene ambiguous. V lost 4 bases and J 2 bases, leaving 9 bases between the germline ends. Germline values: CDR1 SGDLS, CDR2 YYNGEE. This CDR3 region has 13 residues. DNA for the CDR3: TGTGCCAGCAGCTTGACCACTCAAGAGACCCAGTACTTC. As protein: CASSLTTQETQYF.

This clonotype came up many times. The V call is TRBV7-9, the J call TRBJ2-6; D not resolved. The CDR3 spans 15 residues. V was shortened by 4 bases and J by 1 base, with 8 bases between the two germline ends. The germline V gene has CDR1 SEHNR and CDR2 FQNEAQ (reference sequence). The CDR3: CASSYPMSGANVLTF. Written as DNA, the CDR3 is TGTGCCAGCAGCTACCCGATGTCTGGGGCCAACGTCCTGACTTTC.

This clonotype was recorded a few times. In DNA form, the CDR3 reads TGTGCCAGCAGCTTGTCACTCAGGGACAGGGGGCCCTACGTCAAAAACATTCAGTACTTC. Protein: CASSLSLRDRGPYVKNIQYF. The chain carries TRBV5-5 and TRBJ2-4, with 12 bases matching TRBD1. The CDR3 has 20 amino acids. V was clipped by 1 base and J by 3 bases; unmatched bases: 14. CDR1 and CDR2 (germline): SGHKS, YYEKEE (reference sequence).

The V call is TRBV21-1, the J call TRBJ2-7; the table assigns TRBD1, which was not confirmed against the DNA. TRBV21-1 is deemed a pseudogene. This CDR3 has 13 amino acids. The CDR3 nucleotides are TGTGCCAGCAGCGGACAGGGGCCCCACGAGCAGTACTTC. Its translation: CASSGQGPHEQYF.

The table lists this clonotype with a few counts. The CDR3 DNA reads TGCAGTGCCACGGGGGGGGAGGGCAGCTCCTACGAGCAGTACTTC. It translates to CSATGGEGSSYEQYF. J is TRBJ2-7 and V is TRBV20-1; 8 bases are a match to TRBD2. V was clipped by 6 bases and J by 0 bases; unmatched bases: 10. The length of the CDR3 is 15 residues. CDR1 is DFQATT and CDR2 is SNEGSKA in the germline V gene (reference sequence).

This clonotype was counted once. The rearrangement joins TRBV7-2 to TRBJ2-5; 7 bases agree with TRBD2. Looked up from germline, CDR1 is SGHTA and CDR2 is FQGNSA. Trimming cost V 6 bases and J 3 bases; bases outside gene matches: 1. This CDR3 is 12 amino acids long. CDR3 coding DNA: TGTGCCAGCAGTGGGAGGGAAGAGACCCAGTACTTC. Its translation: CASSGREETQYF.

This clonotype has just one count. The rearrangement links TRBV12-3 or TRBV12-4 to TRBJ1-2; D call uncertain. The CDR3 is 13 residues long. The V gene lost 5 bases and the J gene lost 7 bases, with 14 bases spanning the gap. For the CDR3, the DNA is TGTGCCAGCAGTCCCCCCGGTAAATTTGGCTACACCTTC. Residues: CASSPPGKFGYTF.

This clonotype was seen only a few times. The CDR3 spells CASSLGRAKEYGYTF. For the CDR3, the DNA is TGTGCCAGCAGCCTGGGCAGGGCGAAGGAGTATGGCTACACCTTC. The chain recombines TRBV28 with TRBJ1-2, with a possible D match to TRBD1 (5 bases). CDR3 length: 15 amino acids. Germline CDR1 reads MDHEN; CDR2 reads SYDVKM. V lost 6 bases and J lost 5, with 19 bases in between.

This clonotype was recorded at least ten times. The chain has TRBV10-2 and TRBJ1-5, with a possible D match to TRBD1 (6 bases). The CDR3 consists of 13 residues. With 3 bases removed from V and 10 bases from J, the gap between germline ends came to 13 bases. The V gene's germline CDR1 is WSHSY and CDR2 SAAADI. In DNA, the CDR3 is TGCGCCAGCAGTGAACAGGGAATCCGTCCCCAGCATTTT. Protein product: CASSEQGIRPQHF.

In this sample, this clonotype turned up many times. The genes are TRBV20-1 and TRBJ1-5; 7 bases are a match to TRBD1. The germline V gene encodes CDR1 DFQATT and CDR2 SNEGSKA (reference sequence). The CDR3 length is 15 residues. With 3 bases clipped from V and 5 bases from J, the junction kept 10 bases outside the gene matches. CDR3 DNA sequence: TGCAGTGCTAGCGTTACCGGGACAGCGGATCAGCCCCAGCATTTT. Its translation is CSASVTGTADQPQHF.

This clonotype occurred a few times. The chain uses TRBV7-9 and TRBJ2-7; maybe TRBD1 (6 bases). CDR1 is SEHNR, CDR2 FQNEAQ, per germline (reference sequence). There are 16 residues in the CDR3. V lost 0 bases, J lost 2 bases, and 14 bases lay in between. CDR3 region: CASSLAGAGRTYEQYF. In DNA, the CDR3 is TGTGCCAGCAGCTTAGCGGGGGCAGGAAGAACCTACGAGCAGTACTTC.